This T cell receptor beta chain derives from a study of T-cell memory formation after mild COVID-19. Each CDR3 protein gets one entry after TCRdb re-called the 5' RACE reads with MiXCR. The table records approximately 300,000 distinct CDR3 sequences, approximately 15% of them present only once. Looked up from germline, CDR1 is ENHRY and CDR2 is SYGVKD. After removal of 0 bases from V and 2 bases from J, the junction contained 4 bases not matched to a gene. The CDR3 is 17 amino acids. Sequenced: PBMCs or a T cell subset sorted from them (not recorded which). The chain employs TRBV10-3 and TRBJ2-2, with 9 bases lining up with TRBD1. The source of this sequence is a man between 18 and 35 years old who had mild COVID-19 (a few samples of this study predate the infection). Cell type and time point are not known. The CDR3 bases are TGTGCCATCAGTGAGTCGTCGACAGGGGGAAACACCGGGGAGCTGTTTTTT. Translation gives CAISESSTGGNTGELFF.